This TCR beta chain was captured by sequencing in a study of spatial heterogeneity in lung cancer. Study at large: Two to three years after resection was the median timing of the follow-up PBMC samples, which were sequenced when available.

Each TCR cDNA molecule bore a unique molecular identifier. TCRdb re-derived calls from the 5' RACE reads in MiXCR, one entry per CDR3 protein. Here the sample spans 110,000 or so distinct CDR3 sequences, roughly a tenth being singletons. Documented time point: blood at routine non-recurrence follow-up after resection. Germline V gene data show CDR1 as MDHEN and CDR2 as SYDVKM. Trimming shortened V by 10 bases and J by 5 bases, and 15 bases separated the two germline ends. CDR3 length: 12 amino acids. This clonotype was recorded a few times. V is TRBV28 and J is TRBJ2-7; D is unclear. The sequences come from PBMCs, collected at follow-up. This receptor was identified in a female donor with early-stage non-small cell lung cancer. In DNA form, the CDR3 reads TGTGCCACAGTTTCGGGTTTGAACGAGCAGTACTTC. Translated, it gives CATVSGLNEQYF.